One TCR beta chain is described in this entry. The data were obtained in a study of sequential checkpoint blockade in melanoma. Across the whole study: Both treatment sequences were followed by maintenance nivolumab.

Specified treatment: randomized to nivolumab then ipilimumab (arm A) or the reverse (arm B). Sorted cells were live CD3+CD8+, lacking CD19 and CD56, from PBMCs. Produced via immunoSEQ multiplex PCR; TCRdb's table is partial and in-frame only. The data show 20,000 to 25,000 clones, 65% to 75% seen once. The germline V gene encodes CDR1 SGHTA and CDR2 FQGNSA. This CDR3 is 14 amino acids long. With 1 base removed from V and 8 bases from J, the gap between germline ends came to 14 bases. The sequences come from CD8+ T cells sorted from blood (inferred from file names), collected from a patient given nivolumab and ipilimumab in sequence. This sequence joins TRBV7-2 and TRBJ1-2; D gene uncertain. The source is a human donor with melanoma. CDR3 protein: CASSLVPDPRGYTF. Written as DNA, the CDR3 is TGTGCCAGCAGCTTAGTCCCTGATCCGAGGGGCTACACCTTC.